The clone carrying this T cell receptor beta chain is a singleton in its sample. The antigen remains unidentified. These data belong to a study of T cell responses to AZD1222 COVID-19 vaccine. Whole-study findings and limits: Along spike, vaccine-associated CD4 TCRs were found throughout, with dominance at 160-218 and 743-854.

Trimming removed 2 bases from V and 4 bases from J, with 17 bases in between. The CDR3 is made up of 16 amino acids. Germline V CDR1 and CDR2: MDHEN, SYDVKM. This table comes from immunoSEQ multiplex PCR, and its TCRdb copy is limited to in-frame clones, with some not included. The sample carries roughly 180,000 clones, approximately 92% recorded once. The V gene is TRBV28, the J gene TRBJ1-2, with D possibly matching TRBD1 (5 bases). This specimen was peripheral blood, taken on day 0 of AZD1222 vaccination. The origin of this receptor is an adult in good health. CDR3 nucleotides: TGTGCCAGCAGTTTAGCTCCACACCCCGGGGCCTATGGCTACACCTTC. Protein: CASSLAPHPGAYGYTF.